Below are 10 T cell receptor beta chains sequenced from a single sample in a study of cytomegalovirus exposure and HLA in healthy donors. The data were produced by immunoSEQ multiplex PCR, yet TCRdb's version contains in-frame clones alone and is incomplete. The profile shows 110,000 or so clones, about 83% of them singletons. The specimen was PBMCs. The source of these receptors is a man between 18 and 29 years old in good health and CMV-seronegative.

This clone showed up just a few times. CDR3: CASSPRTGANYGYTF. CDR3 DNA: TGTGCCAGCAGCCCAAGGACAGGGGCTAACTATGGCTACACCTTC. The V and J genes are TRBV11-2 and TRBJ1-2; TRBD1 matches at 9 bases. Germline trimming cut 5 bases from V and 0 bases from J; bases unmatched to any gene: 4. Germline CDR1 SGHAT, CDR2 FQNNGV. The CDR3 has 15 residues.

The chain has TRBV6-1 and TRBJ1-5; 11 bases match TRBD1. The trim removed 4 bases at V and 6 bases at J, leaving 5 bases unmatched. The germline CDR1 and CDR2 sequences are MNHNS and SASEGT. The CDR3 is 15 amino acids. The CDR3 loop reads CASSVGQGAFQPQHF. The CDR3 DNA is TGTGCCAGCAGTGTAGGACAGGGGGCTTTTCAGCCCCAGCATTTT.

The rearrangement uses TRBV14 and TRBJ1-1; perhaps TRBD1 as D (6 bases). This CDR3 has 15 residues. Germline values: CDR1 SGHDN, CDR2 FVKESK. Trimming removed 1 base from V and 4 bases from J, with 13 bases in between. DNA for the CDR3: TGTGCCAGCAGCCAAGTGGGGGGGCTTGGCACTGAAGCTTTCTTT. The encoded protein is CASSQVGGLGTEAFF.

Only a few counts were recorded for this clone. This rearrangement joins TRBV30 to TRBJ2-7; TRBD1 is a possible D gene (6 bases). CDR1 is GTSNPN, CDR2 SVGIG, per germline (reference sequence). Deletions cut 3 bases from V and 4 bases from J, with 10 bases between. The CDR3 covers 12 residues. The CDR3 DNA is TGTGCCTGGAGGCAGGGGCGGTACGAGCAGTACTTC. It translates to CAWRQGRYEQYF. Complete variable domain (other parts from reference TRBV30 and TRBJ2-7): SQTIHQWPATLVQPVGSPLSLECTVEGTSNPNLYWYRQAAGRGLQLLFYSVGIGQISSEVPQNLSASRPQDRQFILSSKKLLLSDSGFYLCAWRQGRYEQYFGPGTRLTVT.

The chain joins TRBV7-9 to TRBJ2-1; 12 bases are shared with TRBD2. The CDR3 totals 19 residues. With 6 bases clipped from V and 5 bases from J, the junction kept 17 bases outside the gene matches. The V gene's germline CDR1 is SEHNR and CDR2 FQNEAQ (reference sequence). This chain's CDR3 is CASSQTSGSGGRSHNEQFF. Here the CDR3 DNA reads TGTGCCAGCAGTCAGACTAGCGGGAGCGGCGGCAGGTCCCACAATGAGCAGTTCTTC.

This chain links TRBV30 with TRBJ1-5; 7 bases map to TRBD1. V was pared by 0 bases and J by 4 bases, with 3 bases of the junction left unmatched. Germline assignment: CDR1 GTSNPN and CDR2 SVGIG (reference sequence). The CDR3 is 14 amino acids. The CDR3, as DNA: TGTGCCTGGAGTGTGGGGACAGTAAATCAGCCCCAGCATTTT. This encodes CAWSVGTVNQPQHF. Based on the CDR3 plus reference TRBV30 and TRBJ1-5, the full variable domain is SQTIHQWPATLVQPVGSPLSLECTVEGTSNPNLYWYRQAAGRGLQLLFYSVGIGQISSEVPQNLSASRPQDRQFILSSKKLLLSDSGFYLCAWSVGTVNQPQHFGDGTRLSIL.

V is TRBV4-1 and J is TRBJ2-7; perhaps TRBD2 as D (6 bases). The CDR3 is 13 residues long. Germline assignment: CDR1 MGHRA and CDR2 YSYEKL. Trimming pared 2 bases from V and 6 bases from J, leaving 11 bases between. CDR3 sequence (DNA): TGCGCCAGCAGCCAACGACTAGAAGGCGAGCAGTACTTC. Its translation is CASSQRLEGEQYF.

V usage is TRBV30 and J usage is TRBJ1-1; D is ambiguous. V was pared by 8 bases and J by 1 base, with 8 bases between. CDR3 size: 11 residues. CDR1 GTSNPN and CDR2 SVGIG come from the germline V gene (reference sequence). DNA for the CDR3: TGTGCCCAAACAAAGAACACTGAAGCTTTCTTT. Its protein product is CAQTKNTEAFF. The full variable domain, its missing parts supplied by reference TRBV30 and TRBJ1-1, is SQTIHQWPATLVQPVGSPLSLECTVEGTSNPNLYWYRQAAGRGLQLLFYSVGIGQISSEVPQNLSASRPQDRQFILSSKKLLLSDSGFYLCAQTKNTEAFFGQGTRLTVV.

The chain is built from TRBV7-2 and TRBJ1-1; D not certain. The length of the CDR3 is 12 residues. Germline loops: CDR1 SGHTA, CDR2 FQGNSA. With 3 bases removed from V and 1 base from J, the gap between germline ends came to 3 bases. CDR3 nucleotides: TGTGCCAGCAGCTTTAAGAACACTGAAGCTTTCTTT. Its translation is CASSFKNTEAFF. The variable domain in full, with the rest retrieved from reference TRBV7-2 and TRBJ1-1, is GAGVSQSPSNKVTEKGKDVELRCDPISGHTALYWYRQSLGQGLEFLIYFQGNSAPDKSGLPSDRFSAERTGGSVSTLTIQRTQQEDSAVYLCASSFKNTEAFFGQGTRLTVV.

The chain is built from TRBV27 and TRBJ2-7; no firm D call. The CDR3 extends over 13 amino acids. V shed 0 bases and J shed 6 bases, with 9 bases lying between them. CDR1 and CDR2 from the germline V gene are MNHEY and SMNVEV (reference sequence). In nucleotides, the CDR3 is TGTGCCAGCAGTTTATCGTCAGGTACCGAGCAGTACTTC. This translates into CASSLSSGTEQYF.